The 14 T cell receptor beta chains listed next were all sequenced from one sample in a study of radiation and T cells in renal cell carcinoma. Sequencing was performed with immunoSEQ multiplex PCR; in TCRdb, only in-frame clones are kept and a portion is missing. The sample has 150,000 or so clones; around 89% are singletons. Described time point: baseline pretreatment blood. Treatment denoted: 15 Gy SBRT to primary tumor, nephrectomy 4 weeks later. The source material was blood, sampled from a patient whose treatment included radiotherapy and nephrectomy. These receptors all come from a woman in her 70s with renal cell carcinoma.

The gene calls are TRBV5-1 and TRBJ1-1; 8 positions agree with TRBD1. V dropped 3 bases and J dropped 4; count of bases not matched to a gene: 5. The CDR3 is 14 residues long. Germline loops: CDR1 SGHRS, CDR2 YFSETQ. The CDR3: CASSWQGAGTEAFF. Here the CDR3 DNA reads TGCGCCAGCAGCTGGCAGGGGGCAGGCACTGAAGCTTTCTTT.

V and J are TRBV4-3 and TRBJ1-5; D is unclear. Per the germline V gene, CDR1 is LGHNA and CDR2 is YSLEER. The CDR3 consists of 15 residues. V lost 0 bases to trimming and J lost 2 bases, with 8 bases between them. CDR3 protein: CASSQDRGRNQPQHF. The CDR3 bases are TGCGCCAGCAGCCAAGATCGAGGGCGCAATCAGCCCCAGCATTTT.

V and J are TRBV27 and TRBJ2-3; TRBD2 agrees at 9 bases. Trimming took 4 bases from V and 4 from J; bases not matched to a gene: 12. Germline V gene data show CDR1 as MNHEY and CDR2 as SMNVEV (reference sequence). The CDR3 spans 17 residues. As DNA, the CDR3 is TGTGCCAGCAGTTCTTCCCCGCTAGCGGGGCCCTCAGATACGCAGTATTTT. Translated, it gives CASSSSPLAGPSDTQYF.

The rearrangement uses TRBV29-1 and TRBJ2-2, with D perhaps TRBD1 (6 bases). The germline CDR1 and CDR2 sequences are SQVTM and ANQGSEA. Trimming shortened V by 6 bases and J by 4 bases, and 15 bases separated the two germline ends. This CDR3 comprises 14 residues. CDR3 nucleotide sequence: TGCAGCGTCGACGATAACAGGGTCACCGGGGAGCTGTTTTTT. Residues: CSVDDNRVTGELFF.

This rearrangement joins TRBV28 to TRBJ2-1; D possibly corresponds to TRBD2 (5 bases). In germline, CDR1 is MDHEN, CDR2 SYDVKM. The CDR3 spans 14 residues. V was shortened by 2 bases and J by 5 bases, with 10 bases between the two germline ends. CDR3 in amino acids: CASSLRGSHNEQFF. The CDR3 DNA reads as TGTGCCAGCAGTTTACGAGGGTCCCACAATGAGCAGTTCTTC.

CDR3 coding DNA: TGTGCCAGCAGTAACGAAGTGAACACTGAAGCTTTCTTT. Its translation: CASSNEVNTEAFF. This sequence joins TRBV6-1 and TRBJ1-1; D is undetermined. From germline, CDR1 is MNHNS and CDR2 SASEGT. Trimming removed 5 bases from V and 0 bases from J, with 7 bases in between. The CDR3 contains 13 residues.

This clone appeared a single time. V is TRBV4-3 and J is TRBJ2-3; the match to TRBD2 covers 11 bases. With V trimmed by 3 bases and J by 8 bases, 10 bases remained unmatched. CDR1 LGHNA and CDR2 YSLEER come from the germline V gene. This CDR3 spans 16 amino acids. The CDR3 bases are TGCGCCAGCAGCCAGGAACTAGCGGGGGCGGCAGGTACGCAGTATTTT. It is translated as CASSQELAGAAGTQYF.

The chain employs TRBV5-1 and TRBJ1-2; 9 bases line up with TRBD1. The germline V gene encodes CDR1 SGHRS and CDR2 YFSETQ. This CDR3 is 16 amino acids long. After removal of 4 bases from V and 6 bases from J, the junction contained 13 bases not matched to a gene. The CDR3 sequence is CASSQRDRVLKDGYTF. DNA of the CDR3: TGCGCCAGCAGCCAAAGGGACAGGGTTTTGAAGGATGGCTACACCTTC. The variable domain in full, completed from reference TRBV5-1 and TRBJ1-2, reads KAGVTQTPRYLIKTRGQQVTLSCSPISGHRSVSWYQQTPGQGLQFLFEYFSETQRNKGNFPGRFSGRQFSNSRSEMNVSTLELGDSALYLCASSQRDRVLKDGYTFGSGTRLTVV.

The chain employs TRBV13 and TRBJ2-7, with D perhaps matching TRBD2 (5 bases). The CDR3 contains 13 residues. In germline, CDR1 is PRHDT, CDR2 FYEKMQ (reference sequence). With 6 bases removed from V and 5 bases from J, the gap between germline ends came to 14 bases. CDR3 nucleotide sequence: TGTGCCAGCAGTGTGAGGGTCGACCACGAGCAGTACTTC. Protein: CASSVRVDHEQYF.

The chain employs TRBV6-6 and TRBJ1-2; no definite D call. This CDR3 region has 13 residues. Germline loops: CDR1 MNHNY, CDR2 SVGAGI (reference sequence). Trimming removed 8 bases at V and 5 bases at J, with 15 bases between. The CDR3 spells CASGFGVGYGYTF. The DNA for the CDR3 is TGTGCCAGCGGTTTTGGGGTAGGGTATGGCTACACCTTC.

The sample holds one count of this clone. The chain carries TRBV27 and TRBJ1-2, with D perhaps matching TRBD1 (6 bases). This CDR3 has 14 amino acids. Trimming pared 2 bases from V and 7 bases from J, leaving 14 bases between. Germline V gene lookup returns CDR1 MNHEY and CDR2 SMNVEV (reference sequence). The CDR3 region is CASSLKGGPGGYTF. The CDR3 coding sequence is TGTGCCAGCAGTTTAAAGGGGGGGCCGGGTGGCTACACCTTC.

The chain joins TRBV7-9 to TRBJ2-7, with 7 bases matching TRBD1. Unmatched junction bases numbered 5, after V lost 2 bases and J lost 4 bases. This CDR3 region has 14 residues. Germline values: CDR1 SEHNR, CDR2 FQNEAQ (reference sequence). CDR3 sequence reads: CASSLRTGQYEQYF. Written as DNA, the CDR3 is TGTGCCAGCAGCTTACGGACAGGCCAATACGAGCAGTACTTC.

The chain has TRBV5-6 and TRBJ1-1; D not certain. V lost 3 bases and J 7 bases, leaving 10 bases between the germline ends. Germline-derived CDR1 and CDR2 are SGHDT and YYEEEE. The CDR3 spans 12 residues. CDR3 sequence reads: CASSSLTNEAFF. The DNA of the CDR3 is TGTGCCAGCAGCTCCCTGACGAATGAAGCTTTCTTT.

The chain employs TRBV9 and TRBJ1-5, with no clear D. The CDR3 extends over 15 amino acids. V lost 4 bases, J lost 3 bases, and 14 bases lay in between. Germline CDR1 reads SGDLS; CDR2 reads YYNGEE. In DNA, the CDR3 is TGTGCCAGCAGCCCCCTGGGAAGGGACAATCAGCCCCAGCATTTT. Encoded protein: CASSPLGRDNQPQHF.